This T cell receptor beta chain was observed in a study of T cells after yellow fever vaccination (dated by TCRdb to between 2018 and 2021). A note on the overall study: The SMART-Seq v4 Ultra Low Input RNA kit was used to prepare libraries from fractions with low cell numbers. To follow T-cell clones before and after primary and booster YFV17D yellow fever vaccination, bulk TCR alpha and beta repertoires were sequenced over time. Two healthy male donors, one aged 18 to 29 and one aged 30 to 39 years, were included in the cohort. Bulk PBMC replicates and cell subsets were isolated from blood drawn at multiple timepoints before and after both primary and secondary immunization. Broader findings and caveats from the paper: A small share of clonotypes occurred in both CD4 and CD8 compartments, likely arising from convergent recombination. After the booster, most of the clones that had expanded following primary vaccination were detected again (roughly 96% of CD4 and around 90% of CD8), which suggests that memory was broadly maintained. FACS-sorted repertoires could contain abundant contaminating clonotypes from the bulk population, so computational filtering was required. The secondary T-cell response was weaker than the primary response but faster, peaking on day 5 instead of day 15. Because the study included only a couple of donors, the extent to which the findings can be generalized is limited.

This clonotype was recorded a few times. Its target antigen remains unknown. Base qualities are not recorded, but no much larger clone differs from it by a single base. At the junction V is shortened by 7 bases and J by 2 bases, with 10 bases in between. The germline V gene yields SQVTM for CDR1 and ANQGSEA for CDR2. CDR3 length: 12 amino acids, cysteine to phenylalanine. The read is trimmed to its CDR3 DNA, 36 bases read in frame from base 1. Synthesis of TCR cDNA relied on 5'RACE template switching, a step that introduced a universal primer site along with unique molecular identifiers. Priming of cDNA synthesis was performed from both the TCR alpha and TCR beta constant segments. Libraries were amplified in two PCR steps, with sample barcodes and sequencing adapters added in the second step. Sequencing of libraries was performed on Illumina HiSeq 2500 (2x100 bp) or NovaSeq (2x150 bp). In the original analysis: Demultiplexing of reads and collapsing into UMI consensus sequences were performed with MIGEC, and V(D)J alignment was carried out with MiXCR. Vaccine-responding clonotypes were defined with edgeR using replicate PBMC samples, requiring FDR below 0.01 and a log2 fold change above 5 up to day 15. CD4 or CD8 identity was assigned to each bulk clonotype according to whether the clonotype was present at higher abundance in the sequenced CD4 repertoire or the sequenced CD8 repertoire. TCRdb ran its own pipeline on the public reads, namely fastp trimming at Q25 and MiXCR clone calling, and kept in-frame beta chains. Rows with one shared CDR3 protein collapse into an entry with the most common genes and DNA. V and J calls and clone size were set by TCRdb, not the authors. For this sample the table gives about 320,000 distinct CDR3 sequences, of which around 6.8% were detected only once. The ten largest clonotypes hold about a sixth of the sample.

What this sample's treatment or condition label stands for: live attenuated yellow fever vaccine strain. At each blood-draw timepoint, two biological replicates of bulk PBMCs were collected. A standard Ficoll-Paque protocol was used to isolate PBMCs from peripheral blood. TriZol was used to extract RNA from bulk PBMCs, CD4 and CD8 fractions, and dextramer-positive and dextramer-negative fractions. The clonotype was recovered from a young man who received the YFV17D yellow fever vaccine. The input for sequencing was PBMCs, taken more than 40 days after the first yellow fever vaccination. The V and J segments used are TRBV29-1 and TRBJ2-3, with TRBD1 perhaps the D gene, on 6 matching bases. DNA sequence: TGCAGCGCCTCAGGGGACACAGATACGCAGTATTTT. Protein translation: CSASGDTDTQYF.